This T cell receptor (beta chain) was identified in a study of immune evolution from preneoplasia to lung adenocarcinoma. Study conclusions and caveats: Clonality was highest in normal lung, lower in later-stage lesions apparently.

V lost 5 bases and J 0 bases, leaving 13 bases between the germline ends. This CDR3 spans 15 amino acids. Germline V gives CDR1 MNHNY, CDR2 SVGAGI (reference sequence). This clone appeared once. What it recognizes is unknown. Patient tissue came from resections in Japan or China, 2014–2017. Histologic diagnosis was independently verified by two lung pathologists. After pathologic assessment, macro-dissection selected premalignant or tumor cells for extraction. Libraries were prepared by immunoSEQ multiplex PCR; TCRdb keeps only in-frame clonotypes and omits some of them. The sample includes about 8,300 clones, 80% to 90% of them seen just once.

The specimen was FFPE minimally invasive lung adenocarcinoma tissue. This clonotype was obtained from a person between 70 and 80 years old with lung adenocarcinoma. The chain combines TRBV6-6 with TRBJ1-1; D unresolved. The CDR3 reads CASSPPKYMNTEAFF. CDR3 coding DNA: TGTGCCAGCAGTCCCCCGAAGTACATGAACACTGAAGCTTTCTTT.